These 18 T cell receptor beta chains originate from one sample sequenced in a study of human T cells and chemical hapten exposure. Indicated time point: patch test 2, 6 weeks after DPC sensitization. This sample's treatment: therapeutic diphenylcyclopropenone sensitization with weekly scalp DPC. TCRdb re-derived calls from the RACE reads in MiXCR, one entry per CDR3 protein. This repertoire shows roughly 380,000 distinct CDR3 sequences, under 6.5% found once; its top ten account for around 6%. The sample here was whole blood, taken in connection with sensitization to the hapten diphenylcyclopropenone (DPC). Receptors were obtained from a woman under 30 with alopecia areata. Some clones in this sample may be carry-over from other donors' samples.

This clonotype was detected ten times or more. The CDR3 loop is CATLKGQPQHF. For the CDR3, the DNA is TGTGCCACCTTGAAGGGCCAGCCCCAGCATTTT. The rearrangement joins TRBV24-1 to TRBJ1-5; D is uncertain. Germline V CDR1 and CDR2: KGHDR, SFDVKD. The V and J ends lost 9 bases and 7 bases respectively, with 9 bases between them. This CDR3 region has 11 residues.

This clonotype has a handful of counts. The genes are TRBV20-1 and TRBJ1-1; possibly TRBD1 for D (5 bases). The CDR3 extends over 14 amino acids. Germline-derived CDR1 and CDR2 are DFQATT and SNEGSKA (reference sequence). V lost 2 bases and J lost 0, with 10 bases in between. CDR3: CSARLGGMNTEAFF. As DNA, the CDR3 is TGCAGTGCTAGATTGGGGGGGATGAACACTGAAGCTTTCTTT.

This clonotype has more than one count but fewer than ten. The rearrangement links TRBV7-8 to TRBJ2-3; maybe TRBD1 (6 bases). This CDR3 has 16 residues. Germline CDR1 and CDR2: SGHVS and FQNEAQ. With 2 bases removed from V and 3 bases from J, the gap between germline ends came to 15 bases. CDR3 region: CASSLFPQGSTDTQYF. As DNA, the CDR3 is TGTGCCAGCAGCTTATTTCCGCAGGGGAGTACAGATACGCAGTATTTT.

This clonotype was observed a few times. The J gene is TRBJ1-5, the V gene TRBV27; possibly TRBD1 for D (6 bases). Germline lookup yields CDR1 MNHEY and CDR2 SMNVEV (reference sequence). Trimming took off 6 bases at V and 7 bases at J, with 13 bases between the two ends. The CDR3 extends over 13 amino acids. CDR3 residues: CASSFYQGQPQHF. In DNA, the CDR3 is TGTGCCAGCAGCTTTTATCAGGGGCAGCCCCAGCATTTT.

This clonotype was seen a handful of times. This chain uses TRBV11-2 with TRBJ1-4; TRBD1 matches at 10 bases. Germline trimming cut 7 bases from V and 7 bases from J; bases unmatched to any gene: 15. The CDR3 has 17 amino acids. Germline CDR1 reads SGHAT; CDR2 reads FQNNGV. CDR3 residues: CASTLRIPGQGFEKLFF. The CDR3 DNA is TGTGCCAGCACCCTTAGGATACCGGGACAGGGGTTTGAAAAACTGTTTTTT.

This rearrangement joins TRBV7-3 to TRBJ2-1, with 9 bases fitting TRBD1. The germline gives CDR1 SGHTA, CDR2 FQGTGA. Unmatched junction bases numbered 6, after V lost 1 base and J lost 2 bases. This CDR3 comprises 17 residues. The CDR3 DNA sequence: TGTGCCAGCAGCTTAAGGACCCGGACAGGGGCCTACAATGAGCAGTTCTTC. It codes for CASSLRTRTGAYNEQFF.

This clonotype was picked up many times. The CDR3 DNA reads TGTGCCAGCAGTAAGGATATGGGGACAGCCATTGATACGCAGTATTTT. Its protein is CASSKDMGTAIDTQYF. The chain couples TRBV27 to TRBJ2-3; TRBD1 aligns across 7 bases. This CDR3 comprises 16 residues. The germline CDR1 and CDR2 sequences are MNHEY and SMNVEV (reference sequence). The V and J ends lost 5 bases and 6 bases, in that order; junction bases with no gene match: 14.

This clonotype was seen ten or more times. The chain carries TRBV29-1 and TRBJ1-1, with D unresolved. Germline V gives CDR1 SQVTM, CDR2 ANQGSEA. The CDR3 length is 13 residues. The V and J ends lost 2 bases and 3 bases respectively, with 10 bases between them. CDR3 sequence: CSVESRSYTEAFF. CDR3 sequence (DNA): TGCAGCGTTGAAAGTAGGTCCTACACTGAAGCTTTCTTT.

This clonotype was seen many times. The chain combines TRBV7-2 with TRBJ1-2; D ambiguous. Germline CDR1 is SGHTA and CDR2 is FQGNSA. V dropped 4 bases and J dropped 0 bases, with 9 bases sitting between them. This CDR3 has 14 amino acids. CDR3 DNA sequence: TGTGCCAGCAGCTCAAGGCAAGCTAACTATGGCTACACCTTC. Translation gives CASSSRQANYGYTF.

This clonotype was picked up a small number of times. The chain links TRBV4-1 to TRBJ2-7; no reliable D call. The CDR3 runs to 16 residues. Germline CDR1 and CDR2: MGHRA and YSYEKL. Trimming took 1 base from V and 1 from J, leaving 14 bases between them. CDR3 residues: CASSQARSAVSYEQYF. The CDR3 nucleotides read TGCGCCAGCAGCCAAGCCCGATCGGCAGTTTCCTACGAGCAGTACTTC.

This clonotype was detected ten times or more. The chain combines TRBV7-6 with TRBJ1-3; possibly TRBD1 for D (6 bases). With 5 bases removed from V and 2 bases from J, the gap between germline ends came to 13 bases. The CDR3 runs 15 residues. The V gene's germline CDR1 is SGHVS and CDR2 FNYEAQ. The CDR3 loop reads CASSPIGGTGNTIYF. The CDR3 DNA follows: TGTGCCAGCAGCCCCATCGGGGGCACTGGAAACACCATATATTTT.

The table lists this clonotype with many counts. This rearrangement joins TRBV7-8 to TRBJ2-3, with 8 nucleotides matching TRBD1. CDR1 SGHVS and CDR2 FQNEAQ come from the germline V gene. This CDR3 spans 16 amino acids. Losses at the gene ends were 5 bases for V and 0 bases for J; bases not matched to a gene: 7. The CDR3 is CASSQGTGPSTDTQYF. CDR3 DNA: TGTGCCAGCAGCCAAGGGACAGGCCCTAGCACAGATACGCAGTATTTT. Using reference TRBV7-8 and TRBJ2-3 for the parts outside the CDR3, the full variable domain is GAGVSQSPRYKVAKRGQDVALRCDPISGHVSLFWYQQALGQGPEFLTYFQNEAQLDKSGLPSDRFFAERPEGSVSTLKIQRTQQEDSAVYLCASSQGTGPSTDTQYFGPGTRLTVL.

There are a few counts of this clonotype. At one boundary the junction diverges from the germline segment, which might be a read error. The rearrangement uses TRBV28 and TRBJ2-3, with 12 bases fitting TRBD2. The CDR3 is 15 amino acids. Germline lookup yields CDR1 MDHEN and CDR2 SYDVKM. CDR3 nucleotides: TGTGCCAGCAGTTTGGGTCTAGCGGGGGGGCCCGCTACGGATTTT. This sequence encodes CASSLGLAGGPATDF.

This clonotype was detected ten times or more. The V call is TRBV9, the J call TRBJ1-4; D gene uncertain. V was trimmed by 0 bases and J by 8 bases, leaving 8 bases between them. The CDR3 has 13 amino acids. Looked up from germline, CDR1 is SGDLS and CDR2 is YYNGEE. CDR3 amino acids: CASSVGVQEKLFF. CDR3 nucleotides: TGTGCCAGCAGCGTAGGAGTCCAGGAAAAACTGTTTTTT.

This clonotype was seen repeatedly, ten times or more. This chain connects TRBV6-5 to TRBJ1-6, with 7 nucleotides matching TRBD1. Looked up from germline, CDR1 is MNHEY and CDR2 is SVGAGI. The CDR3 extends over 14 amino acids. V shed 5 bases, J shed 12 bases, and the junction held 10 bases outside the gene matches. The CDR3 DNA sequence: TGTGCCAGCAGTGCGCGACAGGGAGTCGGACCCCTCCACTTT. Translating it yields CASSARQGVGPLHF.

This clonotype was found many times. A read error may account for a junction end that differs from germline. The genes are TRBV10-3 and TRBJ1-1; D call uncertain. CDR3 length equals 13 residues. Germline V lookup: CDR1 ENHRY, CDR2 SYGVKD. CDR3 sequence reads: CAISESLGVPRVF. Written as DNA, the CDR3 is TGTGCCATCAGTGAGTCCCTCGGGGTCCCGCGGGTCTTT.

Concerning this clonotype: A single base separates this from a much larger clone, so it may be a read error. The CDR3 DNA is TGTGCCAGCAGTTATGGAACAAGGACAAAAGAAGCTTTCTTT. Translation: CASSYGTRTKEAFF. The V gene is TRBV6-6, the J gene TRBJ1-1; D perhaps matches TRBD1 (5 bases). Trimming left V 3 bases short and J 8 bases short, with 16 bases between. This CDR3 is 14 amino acids long. Germline V CDR1 and CDR2: MNHNY, SVGAGI (reference sequence).

There are many counts of this clonotype. The rearrangement joins TRBV6-5 to TRBJ2-7; 13 nucleotides line up with TRBD2. Germline V gene lookup returns CDR1 MNHEY and CDR2 SVGAGI. Trimming removed 5 bases from V and 3 bases from J; junction bases left unmatched: 4. This CDR3 region has 15 residues. This chain's CDR3 is CASSKLAGGFYEQYF. The CDR3 nucleotides read TGTGCCAGCAGTAAACTAGCGGGGGGGTTCTACGAGCAGTACTTC.